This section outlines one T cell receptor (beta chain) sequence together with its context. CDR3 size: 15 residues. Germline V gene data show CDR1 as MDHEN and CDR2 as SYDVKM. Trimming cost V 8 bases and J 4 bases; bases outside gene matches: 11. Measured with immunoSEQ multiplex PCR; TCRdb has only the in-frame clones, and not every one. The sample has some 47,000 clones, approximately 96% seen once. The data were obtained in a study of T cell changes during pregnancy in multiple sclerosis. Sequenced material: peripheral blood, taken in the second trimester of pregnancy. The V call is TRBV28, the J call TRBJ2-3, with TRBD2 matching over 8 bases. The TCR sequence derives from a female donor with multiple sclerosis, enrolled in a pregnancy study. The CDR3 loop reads CASGKRGNGADTQYF. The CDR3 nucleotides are TGTGCCAGCGGGAAGCGGGGGAATGGGGCAGATACGCAGTATTTT.